These 12 T cell receptor beta chains were all obtained from the same sample, sequenced in a study of molecular identifiers for immune sequencing clone quantification (dated by TCRdb to the late 2010s). The library relied on PCR. This sample was sequenced with an Illumina HiSeq 4000. Using fastp trimming at Q25 and MiXCR clonotype assembly, TCRdb reanalyzed the public sequencing data and kept in-frame beta chains. A single entry per CDR3 protein holds the most common genes and DNA from its merged rows. The sample profile shows some 65,000 distinct CDR3 sequences; roughly 20% of them were found once. The ten largest clonotypes hold roughly 1.5% of the sample. The sample was naive CD8+ T cells from blood, with Jurkat cell RNA spiked in. In light of the paper, this sample's cell subset or site label describes: FACS-sorted CD8+CD4-CCR7+CD45RA+ naive T cells. The receptors stem from a human donor in good health. Some libraries in this study had Jurkat cell RNA spiked in.

About this clonotype: This may be a read error: a much more frequent sequence differs by one nucleotide. This chain connects TRBV11-2 to TRBJ2-7, with D perhaps TRBD2 (6 bases). Trimming stripped 7 bases from V and 0 bases from J, with 16 bases between. Germline values: CDR1 SGHAT, CDR2 FQNNGV. CDR3 size: 15 residues. The CDR3 coding sequence is TGTGCCAGCACCCTCATGGGAGGAACCTCCTACGAGCAGTACTTC. Amino acids: CASTLMGGTSYEQYF.

The chain couples TRBV19 to TRBJ2-2, with D unclear. The CDR3 consists of 18 residues. CDR1 and CDR2 from the germline V gene are LNHDA and SQIVND (reference sequence). The V and J ends lost 1 base and 2 bases respectively, with 17 bases between them. CDR3 in amino acids: CASSIGAGPKSNTGELFF. As DNA, the CDR3 is TGTGCCAGTAGTATAGGGGCTGGCCCCAAATCAAACACCGGGGAGCTGTTTTTT.

This clonotype was picked up a small number of times. The chain joins TRBV7-9 to TRBJ1-5, with D possibly being TRBD1 (6 bases). This CDR3 has 14 residues. With 1 base removed from V and 6 bases from J, the gap between germline ends came to 10 bases. CDR1 is SEHNR and CDR2 is FQNEAQ in the germline V gene (reference sequence). The CDR3 nucleotides are TGTGCCAGCAGCTTAGAGGGGGTGCCTCAGCCCCAGCATTTT. As protein: CASSLEGVPQPQHF.

The table lists this clonotype with many counts. The chain links TRBV4-1 to TRBJ2-5, with D possibly matching TRBD1 (5 bases). The CDR3 is 14 amino acids. The V end was cut by 1 base, the J end by 2 bases, with 8 bases between. Germline V gene data show CDR1 as MGHRA and CDR2 as YSYEKL. CDR3 protein: CASSQGQLQETQYF. Written as DNA, the CDR3 is TGCGCCAGCAGCCAAGGACAGTTGCAAGAGACCCAGTACTTC.

The rearrangement links TRBV6-2 or TRBV6-3 to TRBJ1-5, with D possibly TRBD1 on 6 matching bases. This CDR3 is built from 19 residues. Per germline, CDR1 MNHEY and CDR2 SVGEGT. The V gene lost 5 bases and the J gene lost 0 bases, with 23 bases spanning the gap. The CDR3 DNA sequence: TGTGCCAGCAGTAGCCCCGGGACACTTGGCCAATATAGCAATCAGCCCCAGCATTTT. Protein sequence: CASSSPGTLGQYSNQPQHF.

This clonotype was recorded many times. The V gene is TRBV7-6, the J gene TRBJ2-3; D is ambiguous. Germline CDR1 is SGHVS and CDR2 is FNYEAQ. The length of the CDR3 is 13 residues. V dropped 5 bases and J dropped 4 bases, with 10 bases sitting between them. The CDR3 region is CASSGPGSDTQYF. The DNA for the CDR3 is TGTGCCAGCAGCGGACCGGGCTCAGATACGCAGTATTTT.

This clonotype was counted many times. This chain uses TRBV7-8 with TRBJ2-3, with D possibly matching TRBD1 (5 bases). CDR3 length: 16 residues. Trimming stripped 5 bases from V and 0 bases from J, with 15 bases between. The V gene's germline CDR1 is SGHVS and CDR2 FQNEAQ. CDR3 bases: TGTGCCAGCAGCCCTCGCAGACAGCTTAGCACAGATACGCAGTATTTT. This codes for CASSPRRQLSTDTQYF. Full variable domain (missing parts from reference TRBV7-8 and TRBJ2-3): GAGVSQSPRYKVAKRGQDVALRCDPISGHVSLFWYQQALGQGPEFLTYFQNEAQLDKSGLPSDRFFAERPEGSVSTLKIQRTQQEDSAVYLCASSPRRQLSTDTQYFGPGTRLTVL.

To note about this clonotype: A much larger clonotype is one base distant, so this may be a read error. The chain recombines TRBV30 with TRBJ2-1; D is undetermined. The CDR3 length is 16 residues. Germline CDR1 GTSNPN, CDR2 SVGIG (reference sequence). The V and J ends lost 1 base and 10 bases respectively, with 23 bases between them. As DNA, the CDR3 is TGTGCCTGGAGTGCTCAAGGGAACATTTGGGGATACGAGCAGTTCTTC. Translation gives CAWSAQGNIWGYEQFF.

This clonotype was picked up many times. The V gene is TRBV4-3, the J gene TRBJ1-1; D uncertain. The CDR3 is made up of 14 amino acids. From germline, CDR1 is LGHNA and CDR2 YSLEER. V was pared by 0 bases and J by 0 bases, with 5 bases between. CDR3 residues: CASSQDTVNTEAFF. CDR3 coding DNA: TGCGCCAGCAGCCAAGATACGGTGAACACTGAAGCTTTCTTT.

This clonotype was counted ten times or more. The rearrangement joins TRBV11-2 to TRBJ1-1; no definite D call. The CDR3 consists of 15 residues. The V gene lost 4 bases and the J gene lost 4 bases, with 16 bases spanning the gap. Germline V gene sequence: CDR1 SGHAT, CDR2 FQNNGV. The CDR3 region has the DNA TGTGCCAGCAGCTCCGGCCGTGTTGGGTTCACTGAAGCTTTCTTT. Protein product: CASSSGRVGFTEAFF.

In this sample, this clonotype turned up many times. The gene calls are TRBV7-6 and TRBJ2-7; TRBD2 matches 11 bases. V shed 5 bases and J 7 bases; nucleotides not matched to a gene: 7. This CDR3 contains 14 residues. The germline CDR1 and CDR2 sequences are SGHVS and FNYEAQ. This CDR3 is CASSITSGSGEQYF. The CDR3 DNA reads as TGTGCCAGCAGCATTACTAGCGGGAGTGGTGAGCAGTACTTC. Drawing the rest from reference TRBV7-6 and TRBJ2-7, the complete variable domain is GAGVSQSPRYKVTKRGQDVALRCDPISGHVSLYWYRQALGQGPEFLTYFNYEAQQDKSGLPNDRFSAERPEGSISTLTIQRTEQRDSAMYRCASSITSGSGEQYFGPGTRLTVT.

Turning to this clonotype: This may stem from a read error, because a much larger clone lies one nucleotide away. The chain has TRBV6-6 and TRBJ1-5; D call uncertain. V was trimmed by 11 bases and J by 0 bases, leaving 17 bases between them. The CDR3 loop spans 15 amino acids. The V gene's germline CDR1 is MNHNY and CDR2 SVGAGI (reference sequence). The CDR3 nucleotides read TGTGCCGGCAAGTACCTTGGCGATAGCAATCAGCCCCAGCATTTT. Translated: CAGKYLGDSNQPQHF.